This TCR beta chain was recorded in a study of T cell responses to AZD1222 COVID-19 vaccine. The length of the CDR3 is 14 residues. Germline V lookup: CDR1 SQVTM, CDR2 ANQGSEA. The germline V and J ends were trimmed by 0 bases and 4 bases, with 12 bases remaining between them. Study observations and caveats: A reported finding is that nearly half of spike-specific TCRs target unmutated variant regions. Among the donors, most were white British and more were female, and clonal diversity was possibly underestimated.

Clones were read by immunoSEQ multiplex PCR, and TCRdb kept only the in-frame ones, dropping some. The sample has approximately 90,000 clones; approximately 90% are singletons. To note about this clone: Its antigen is still unknown.

The sample consisted of peripheral blood, taken on day 0 of AZD1222 vaccination. The genes are TRBV29-1 and TRBJ1-1, with D unclear. The TCR was taken from an adult in good health. CDR3 amino acids: CSVEDWKGGTEAFF. For the CDR3, the DNA is TGCAGCGTTGAAGATTGGAAGGGTGGCACTGAAGCTTTCTTT. The variable domain in full, with the rest retrieved from reference TRBV29-1 and TRBJ1-1, is SAVISQKPSRDICQRGTSLTIQCQVDSQVTMMFWYRQQPGQSLTLIATANQGSEATYESGFVIDKFPISRPNLTFSTLTVSNMSPEDSSIYLCSVEDWKGGTEAFFGQGTRLTVV.